The 7 T cell receptor beta chains given below trace back to one sample, sequenced in a study of T cells expressing NK-cell markers. Each CDR3 protein gets one entry in TCRdb, which reprocessed the 5' RACE reads and gives no DNA. The sample table sets out some 110,000 distinct CDR3 sequences. Source material: blood T cells: a sorted CD56 or NKG2C T cell subset, CD4+ or CD8+ T cells, or bulk PBMC T cells (not recorded which). The receptors stem from a woman between 18 and 69 years old in good health.

This chain connects TRBV20-1 to TRBJ2-1; TCRdb returns TRBD1, unconfirmable since there is no DNA. CDR3 length equals 14 residues. Germline CDR1 and CDR2: DFQATT and SNEGSKA (reference sequence). The CDR3 region is CSAGALTDLNEQFF.

The chain uses TRBV20-1 and TRBJ2-1. Per germline, CDR1 DFQATT and CDR2 SNEGSKA (reference sequence). The CDR3 extends over 15 amino acids. The CDR3 spells CSARGLINSYNEQFF.

This sequence joins TRBV29-1 and TRBJ2-5; TCRdb reports TRBD1, a call that lacks DNA to check it against. The CDR3 is 12 residues long. The germline V gene encodes CDR1 SQVTM and CDR2 ANQGSEA. The CDR3 protein is CSATSALGAQYF.

The chain carries TRBV7-8 and TRBJ1-2; with no DNA, the TCRdb D assignment of TRBD1 cannot be verified. The CDR3 consists of 13 residues. CDR1 is SGHVS, CDR2 FQNEAQ, per germline. The CDR3 loop reads CASSLMDRDGYTF. Complete variable domain (other parts from reference TRBV7-8 and TRBJ1-2): GAGVSQSPRYKVAKRGQDVALRCDPISGHVSLFWYQQALGQGPEFLTYFQNEAQLDKSGLPSDRFFAERPEGSVSTLKIQRTQQEDSAVYLCASSLMDRDGYTFGSGTRLTVV.

The chain joins TRBV4-1 to TRBJ1-6; TCRdb selects TRBD1, and the lack of DNA leaves this call unchecked. Germline CDR1 is MGHRA and CDR2 is YSYEKL. The CDR3 contains 16 residues. CDR3 amino acids: CASSQGGPNYNSPLHF.

This rearrangement joins TRBV29-1 to TRBJ2-1; TCRdb reports TRBD2, a call that lacks DNA to check it against. Germline CDR1 is SQVTM and CDR2 is ANQGSEA. The CDR3 contains 11 residues. CDR3 region: CSVNEGNEQFF.

The chain combines TRBV5-4 with TRBJ2-3; TCRdb returns TRBD1, unconfirmable since there is no DNA. The length of the CDR3 is 14 residues. Per the germline V gene, CDR1 is SGHNT and CDR2 is YYREEE (reference sequence). The CDR3 sequence is CASSLVPGEDTQYF.